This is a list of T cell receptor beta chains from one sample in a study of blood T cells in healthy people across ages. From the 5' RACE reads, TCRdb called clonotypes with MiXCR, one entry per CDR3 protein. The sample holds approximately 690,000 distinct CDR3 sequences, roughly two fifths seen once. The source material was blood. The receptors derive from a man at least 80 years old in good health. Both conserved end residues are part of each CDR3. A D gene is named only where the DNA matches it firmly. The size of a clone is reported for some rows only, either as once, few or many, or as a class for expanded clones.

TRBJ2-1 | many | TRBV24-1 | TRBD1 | CATSDLRDSSYNEQFF | TGTGCCACCAGTGATTTGCGGGACAGCTCCTACAATGAGCAGTTCTTC
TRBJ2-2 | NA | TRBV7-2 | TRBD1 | CASGTGRRAGELFF | TGTGCCAGTGGGACAGGGCGGAGGGCCGGGGAGCTGTTTTTT
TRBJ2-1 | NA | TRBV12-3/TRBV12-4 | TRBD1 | CASSPGINRGLDSYNEQFF | TGTGCCAGCAGTCCCGGCATTAACAGGGGCTTAGACTCCTACAATGAGCAGTTCTTC
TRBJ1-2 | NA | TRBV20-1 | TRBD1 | CSARGQSTF | TGCAGTGCTAGGGGACAGTCCACCTTC
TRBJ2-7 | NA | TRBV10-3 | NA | CAISEPERATYEQYF | TGTGCCATCAGTGAGCCCGAGCGGGCGACCTACGAGCAGTACTTC
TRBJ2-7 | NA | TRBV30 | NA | CAWTKPTGVRYEQYF | TGTGCCTGGACTAAACCTACGGGGGTACGATACGAGCAGTACTTC
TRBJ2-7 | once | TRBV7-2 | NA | CASSFQGGPYNEQYF | TGTGCCAGCAGCTTCCAGGGGGGCCCCTACAATGAGCAGTACTTC
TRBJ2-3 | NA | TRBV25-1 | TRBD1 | CASSEYSKNRGPTDTQYF | TGTGCCAGCAGTGAATATTCAAAAAACAGGGGCCCCACAGATACGCAGTATTTT
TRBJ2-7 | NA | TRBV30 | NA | CAWSRFGNRATYEQYF | TGTGCCTGGAGTAGGTTTGGGAATAGAGCAACCTACGAGCAGTACTTC
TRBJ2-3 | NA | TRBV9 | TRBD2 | CASSVELAGGGGTDTQYF | TGTGCCAGCAGCGTAGAGCTAGCGGGGGGAGGGGGCACAGATACGCAGTATTTT
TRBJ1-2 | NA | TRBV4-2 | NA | CASSQGPRNYGYTF | TGTGCCAGCAGCCAAGGACCGAGGAACTATGGCTACACCTTC
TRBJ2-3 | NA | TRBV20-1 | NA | CSATGFESTDTQYF | TGCAGTGCCACAGGGTTCGAGAGCACAGATACGCAGTATTTT
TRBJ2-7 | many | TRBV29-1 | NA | CSVEQTYEQYF | TGCAGCGTTGAACAGACTTACGAGCAGTACTTC
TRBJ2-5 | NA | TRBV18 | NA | CASSPRRSEQETQYF | TGTGCCAGCTCACCGCGCAGGAGTGAACAAGAGACCCAGTACTTC
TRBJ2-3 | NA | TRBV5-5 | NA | CASSAGPFGTDTQYF | TGTGCCAGCAGCGCGGGACCGTTTGGGACAGATACGCAGTATTTT
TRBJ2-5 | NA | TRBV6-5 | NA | CASIVGETQYF | TGTGCCAGCATTGTCGGAGAGACCCAGTACTTC
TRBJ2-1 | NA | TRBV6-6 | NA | CASSYSSTQETQFF | TGTGCCAGCAGTTACTCGTCCACCCAAGAGACCCAGTTCTTC
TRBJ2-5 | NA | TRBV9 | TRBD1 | CASSAKVGDSTYNEQYF | TGTGCCAGCAGCGCAAAAGTGGGGGACAGTACCTACAATGAGCAGTACTTC
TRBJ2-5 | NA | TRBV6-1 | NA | CASSRQIQETQYF | TGTGCCAGCAGTCGACAGATTCAAGAGACCCAGTACTTC
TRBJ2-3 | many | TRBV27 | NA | CASRVRGGDTQYF | TGTGCCAGCCGTGTTAGGGGTGGGGATACGCAGTATTTT
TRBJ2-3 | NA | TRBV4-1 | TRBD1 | CASSQSDRVTDTQYF | TGCGCCAGCAGCCAATCCGACAGGGTTACAGATACGCAGTATTTT
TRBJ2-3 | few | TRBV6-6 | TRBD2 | CASSLQRGGTTDTQYF | TGTGCCAGCAGTTTACAGCGGGGGGGGACTACAGATACGCAGTATTTT
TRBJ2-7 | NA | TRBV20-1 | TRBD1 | CSAPSGTGTNEQYF | TGCAGTGCCCCCTCCGGGACAGGGACCAATGAGCAGTACTTC
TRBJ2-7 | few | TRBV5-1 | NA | CASSFGVLDEQYF | TGCGCCAGCAGCTTCGGGGTGCTGGACGAGCAGTACTTC
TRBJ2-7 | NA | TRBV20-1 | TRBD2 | CSAHELAGGYNEQYF | TGCAGTGCTCACGAACTAGCGGGGGGCTACAATGAGCAGTACTTC
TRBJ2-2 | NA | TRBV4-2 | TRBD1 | CASSQEGGRSRTGELFF | TGTGCCAGCAGCCAAGAAGGGGGCCGGAGTCGAACCGGGGAGCTGTTTTTT
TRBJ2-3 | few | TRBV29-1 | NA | CVGAAGQHTDTQYF | TGCGTCGGCGCCGCGGGACAGCACACAGATACGCAGTATTTT
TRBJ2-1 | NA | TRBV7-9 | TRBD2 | CASRPSGRTNEQFF | TGTGCCAGCAGACCTAGCGGGAGGACCAATGAGCAGTTCTTC
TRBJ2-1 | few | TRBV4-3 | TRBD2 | CASSPSFGGGSYNEQFF | TGCGCCAGCAGCCCATCCTTCGGGGGGGGCTCCTACAATGAGCAGTTCTTC
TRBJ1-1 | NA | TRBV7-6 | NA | CASSLAPAGGADTEAFF | TGTGCCAGCAGCTTAGCGCCGGCGGGGGGGGCAGACACTGAAGCTTTCTTT
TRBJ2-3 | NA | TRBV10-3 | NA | CAISGDADTQYF | TGTGCCATCAGTGGAGATGCAGATACGCAGTATTTT
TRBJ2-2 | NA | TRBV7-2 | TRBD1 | CASSLNRGKAGELFF | TGTGCCAGCAGCTTAAACAGGGGAAAAGCCGGGGAGCTGTTTTTT
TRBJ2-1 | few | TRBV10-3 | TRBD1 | CAIRATGVQGNEQFF | TGTGCCATCAGGGCCACAGGGGTACAGGGCAATGAGCAGTTCTTC
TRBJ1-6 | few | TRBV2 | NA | CASSDRRGADGNSPLHF | TGTGCCAGCAGTGATAGGCGGGGCGCTGACGGGAATTCACCCCTCCACTTT
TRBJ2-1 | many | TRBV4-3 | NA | CASSPVSRNEQFF | TGCGCCAGCAGCCCAGTGAGTAGAAATGAGCAGTTCTTC
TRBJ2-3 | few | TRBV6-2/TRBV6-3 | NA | CASSPGGDQYF | TGTGCCAGCAGTCCCGGCGGCGACCAGTATTTT
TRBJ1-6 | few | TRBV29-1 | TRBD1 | CSVKDRRDSPLHF | TGCAGCGTTAAGGACAGGCGAGATTCACCCCTCCACTTT